This T cell receptor beta chain was captured in a study of blood T cell repertoires in COVID-19. Here immunoSEQ multiplex PCR was the method, and the copy in TCRdb shows in-frame clones only, minus some. Of a few hundred thousand clones listed, roughly nine tenths were seen once; the top ten hold roughly 0.99%. With respect to this clone: The sample has other DNA sequences that encode this CDR3 too.

CDR1 is SNHLY and CDR2 is FYNNEI in the germline V gene. CDR3 length: 13 amino acids. Trimming stripped 6 bases from V and 4 bases from J, with 12 bases between. What was sequenced was PBMCs or T cells enriched from blood (not recorded which). This rearrangement joins TRBV2 to TRBJ1-2; a weak D match, TRBD1 (5 bases). The receptor's source is a man younger than 35 who had recovered from COVID-19. The CDR3 bases are TGTGCCAGCAGCGGGGGAAGGGGCTATGGCTACACCTTC. Protein sequence: CASSGGRGYGYTF.